This TCR beta chain is drawn from a study of cytomegalovirus exposure and HLA in healthy donors. Notes on the study in general: Sequence variants that were highly shared formed a cluster that was likely a sequencing artifact. Accounts indicate the classifier identified cytomegalovirus status with strong specificity and sensitivity. Across donors, most TCRs were seen rarely, yet some public ones were widespread.

This clone has a handful of counts. Antigen unknown. Use of 60 Vbeta and 13 Jbeta primers characterized the PCR. Data came from immunoSEQ multiplex PCR; TCRdb stores just in-frame clones and leaves some out. The sample lists approximately 50,000 clones, roughly 53% seen once, with roughly 12% in the top ten. V lost 5 bases, J lost 0 bases, and 4 bases lay in between. Germline CDR1 SEHNR, CDR2 FQNEAQ (reference sequence). CDR3 size: 12 residues. The chain joins TRBV7-9 to TRBJ1-2; D gene unclear. The sequenced sample was PBMCs. The receptor's source is a human donor in good health. In nucleotides, the CDR3 is TGTGCCAGCAGCCTTGCTAACTATGGCTACACCTTC. This translates into CASSLANYGYTF.